This T cell receptor beta chain was sequenced during a study of blood T cell repertoires in COVID-19. The repertoire was sequenced with immunoSEQ multiplex PCR; TCRdb's copy has only in-frame clones and lacks some. Of 450,000 or so clones listed, over 75% are singletons. CDR3 length: 20 residues. The trim removed 0 bases at V and 2 bases at J, leaving 13 bases unmatched. CDR1 is MNHNS and CDR2 is SASEGT in the germline V gene. The chain joins TRBV6-1 to TRBJ1-4; 9 bases are shared with TRBD1. The sample consisted of peripheral blood. This sequence originates from a woman aged 40-49 years with COVID-19, enrolled during active disease. CDR3 coding DNA: TGTGCCAGCAGTGAAGCCAGACAGGGGGTATTTGCAGGGACTAATGAAAAACTGTTTTTT. Its protein is CASSEARQGVFAGTNEKLFF.